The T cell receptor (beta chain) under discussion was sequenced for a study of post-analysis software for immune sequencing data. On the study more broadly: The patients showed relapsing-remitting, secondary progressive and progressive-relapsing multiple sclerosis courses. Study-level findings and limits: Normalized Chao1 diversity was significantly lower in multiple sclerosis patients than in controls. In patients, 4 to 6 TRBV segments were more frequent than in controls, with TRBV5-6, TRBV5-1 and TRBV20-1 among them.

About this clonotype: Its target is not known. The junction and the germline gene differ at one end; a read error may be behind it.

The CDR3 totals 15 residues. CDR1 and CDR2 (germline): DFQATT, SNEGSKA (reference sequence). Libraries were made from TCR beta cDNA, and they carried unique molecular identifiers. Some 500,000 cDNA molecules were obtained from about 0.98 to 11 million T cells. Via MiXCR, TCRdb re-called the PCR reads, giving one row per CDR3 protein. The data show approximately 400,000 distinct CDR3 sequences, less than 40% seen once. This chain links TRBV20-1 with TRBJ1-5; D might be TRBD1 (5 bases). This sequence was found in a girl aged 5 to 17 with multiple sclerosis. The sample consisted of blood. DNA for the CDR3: TGCAGTGCTAGACTCCAGGGCGGTAGCAATCAGCCCCGGCATTTT. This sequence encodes CSARLQGGSNQPRHF.